This TCR beta chain was recovered during a study of T-cell reconstitution after alpha-beta-depleted transplantation in children. General observations from the study: T-cell counts and diversity at one year following transplant were attributed mainly to newly produced T cells. Two months or so post-transplant, alpha-beta T cells reportedly derived from several hundred expanded graft clones.

This clonotype was seen at least ten times. Its antigen is not identified. From germline, CDR1 is SGHRS and CDR2 YFSETQ. After removal of 2 bases from V and 1 base from J, the junction contained 3 bases not matched to a gene. The CDR3 covers 15 residues. The TCRbeta library was prepared with unique molecular identifiers. TCRdb independently ran MiXCR on the PCR reads; one entry per CDR3 protein. There are about 300,000 distinct CDR3 sequences in the sample; roughly 9.1% occur only once, and 7.5% lies in the top ten. The source was PBMCs, collected before TCRalphabeta/CD19-depleted stem cell transplant. The source of this sequence is a boy in the first two years of life with acute myeloid leukemia, due to receive a stem cell transplant. V gene TRBV5-1 combines with J gene TRBJ2-7; 10 bases agree with TRBD1. The CDR3 DNA reads TGCGCCAGCAGCTTATGGACAGGGGGGTCCTACGAGCAGTACTTC. This sequence encodes CASSLWTGGSYEQYF.